This T cell receptor beta chain was documented in a study of vaccination effects on CD4 cells after COVID-19. General observations from the study: Relatively few convalescent patients took part in the study, which had no early post-infection timepoints. Marked clonal contraction was seen late after vaccination (in both infection- and vaccine-induced clones).

The V end was cut by 4 bases, the J end by 1 base, with 12 bases between. The CDR3 is made up of 15 amino acids. The germline V gene encodes CDR1 KGHDR and CDR2 SFDVKD. On this clone itself: Its antigen is as yet unknown.

The method was immunoSEQ multiplex PCR; TCRdb's version includes in-frame clones alone and lacks a portion of them. The sample lists tens of thousands of clones, roughly 80% occurring once. Antigen-specific CD4+ T cells were expanded with viral peptide pools in the ViraFEST assay before sequencing. The culture ran for around nine days before CD4+ T cells were isolated. Each person got two doses of an mRNA SARS-CoV-2 vaccine, BNT162b2 or mRNA-1273. PBMC cultures contained around 2 million cells per well, approximately 11 IU/ml IL-2 and roughly 9.4 ug/ml peptides. Each culture had half its medium swapped for IL-2 medium on days 3 and 7.

The rearrangement links TRBV24-1 to TRBJ2-5; the D gene is possibly TRBD2 (6 bases). The receptor was derived from a human donor who received a COVID-19 vaccine. Some clones in this sample may be carry-over from other donors' samples. The sample in question was CD4+ T cells from PBMCs cultured with SARS-CoV-2 spike peptides, obtained after COVID-19 vaccination. The CDR3, as DNA: TGTGCCACCAGTGACCCTGGGGGGACCCAAGAGACCCAGTACTTC. Its protein product is CATSDPGGTQETQYF.